These T cell receptor beta chains were read from a single sample in a study of blood T cell repertoires in COVID-19. TCRdb's copy holds only in-frame clones and misses some; the assay was immunoSEQ multiplex PCR. The table lists some 250,000 clones, 65% to 90% of them singletons. Input material: peripheral blood. The receptors come from an older woman with active or convalescent COVID-19. Both conserved end residues are part of each CDR3. The D gene is left open where the match is weak. Expanded clones are given a class, and other clones once, few, many or no size at all.

d_gene | j_gene | v_gene | abundance | CDR3nt | CDR3aa
TRBD1 | TRBJ2-7 | TRBV27 | NA | TGTGCCAGCAGTTTCTCAGGGGGTTCGGGCCCCTACGAGCAGTACTTC | CASSFSGGSGPYEQYF
NA | TRBJ2-1 | TRBV3-1/TRBV3-2 | NA | TGTGCCAGCAGCCCCAAAGCTGGGGGCCATGAGCAGTTCTTC | CASSPKAGGHEQFF
TRBD2 | TRBJ2-3 | TRBV9 | NA | TGTGCCAGCAGCGTAGCTTTAGCGGGGGCTAGCACAGATACGCAGTATTTT | CASSVALAGASTDTQYF
TRBD2 | TRBJ2-5 | TRBV19 | NA | TGTGCCAGTAGTGGAAGCGGGGGTCAAGAGACCCAGTACTTC | CASSGSGGQETQYF
NA | TRBJ2-5 | TRBV20-1 | NA | TGCAGTGCTAGTGACAGCCAAGAGACCCAGTACTTC | CSASDSQETQYF
TRBD1 | TRBJ1-4 | TRBV7-9 | NA | TGTGCCAGCAGCTTAAGGACCCGTTGGCAGGGGGGAAATGAAAAACTGTTTTTT | CASSLRTRWQGGNEKLFF
NA | TRBJ2-7 | TRBV28 | NA | TGTGCCAGCAGTGTTGGGAGCTACGAGCAGTACTTC | CASSVGSYEQYF
NA | TRBJ2-3 | TRBV7-8 | NA | TGTGCCAGCAGCCCCTGGAGCTACGAATCCCGTACAGATACGCAGTATTTT | CASSPWSYESRTDTQYF
NA | TRBJ1-2 | TRBV27 | few | TGTGCCAGCAGCCCCCAGGGGCATTACTATGGCTACACCTTC | CASSPQGHYYGYTF
TRBD1 | TRBJ2-1 | TRBV3-1/TRBV3-2 | NA | TGTGCCAGCAGCCAAGTAACAGGGGGGCCGTGGGGCAATGAGCAGTTCTTC | CASSQVTGGPWGNEQFF
TRBD1 | TRBJ1-2 | TRBV25-1 | once | TGTGCCAGCAGTGAAGCCGGGACAGCTAACTATGGCTACACCTTC | CASSEAGTANYGYTF
NA | TRBJ1-5 | TRBV12-3/TRBV12-4 | NA | TGTGCCAGCAGCTTGACAGGACAACAGCCCCAGCATTTT | CASSLTGQQPQHF
TRBD1 | TRBJ1-5 | TRBV4-3 | NA | TGCGCCAGCAGCCAGGAATCGACAGGGCATCTTAATCAGCCCCAGCATTTT | CASSQESTGHLNQPQHF
NA | TRBJ1-1 | TRBV7-2 | NA | TGTGCCAGCAGCTTAGACCAGGGGCGGGTGGGGGCTTTCTTT | CASSLDQGRVGAFF
TRBD1 | TRBJ1-1 | TRBV3-1/TRBV3-2 | NA | TGTGCCAGCAGCCCCGGACAGGGGAGGTCTGAAGCTTTCTTT | CASSPGQGRSEAFF
NA | TRBJ1-3 | TRBV28 | NA | TGTGCCAGCAGTAAAGGAGGGTCTGGGGGAAACACCATATATTTT | CASSKGGSGGNTIYF
NA | TRBJ2-1 | TRBV3-1/TRBV3-2 | NA | TGTGCCAGCAGCCAACTACAGGAAACCTACAATGAGCAGTTCTTC | CASSQLQETYNEQFF
TRBD1 | TRBJ2-1 | TRBV5-5 | NA | TGTGCCAGCAGCTTGGGGTTAGTTCGGGACAGGCTCAACAATGAGCAGTTCTTC | CASSLGLVRDRLNNEQFF
NA | TRBJ1-6 | TRBV19 | NA | TGTGCCAGTAGTATCCGGGGTTCCGCTAATAATTCACCCCTCCACTTT | CASSIRGSANNSPLHF
NA | TRBJ1-1 | TRBV7-7 | once | TGTGCCAGCAGCTTAGAGCGGGGCTCGGAAGCTTTCTTT | CASSLERGSEAFF
TRBD1 | TRBJ1-4 | TRBV6-2/TRBV6-3 | NA | TGTGCCAGCAGCAACCCTGGACAGGGGGCGTCAAAACTGTTTTTT | CASSNPGQGASKLFF
NA | TRBJ2-1 | TRBV12-5 | NA | TGTGCTAGTGTTCAGACAGGGACTCATGAGCAGTTCTTC | CASVQTGTHEQFF
TRBD1 | TRBJ1-5 | TRBV3-1/TRBV3-2 | NA | TGTGCCAGCAGCCAAGATAAGCCGGGGACAGATTTTAGCAATCAGCCCCAGCATTTT | CASSQDKPGTDFSNQPQHF
NA | TRBJ1-2 | TRBV10-3 | once | TGTGCCATCAGTGAGTCGCGGGGGGCATTAGATGGCTACACCTTC | CAISESRGALDGYTF
TRBD1 | TRBJ2-1 | TRBV10-2 | NA | TGCGCCAGCAGAGACCGGGACAGGGGTTACAATGAGCAGTTCTTC | CASRDRDRGYNEQFF
NA | TRBJ2-1 | TRBV18 | NA | TGTGCCAGCTCACCACGAAACGGGGAGAATCGACGGTTCTTC | CASSPRNGENRRFF
TRBD1 | TRBJ1-2 | TRBV7-2 | NA | TGTGCCAGCAGCCCTCGGACAGGGCACAACTATGGCTACACCTTC | CASSPRTGHNYGYTF
NA | TRBJ2-5 | TRBV7-9 | NA | TGTGCCAGCAGCTTTCTTGCCGGGACAATGGACCAAGAGACCCAGTACTTC | CASSFLAGTMDQETQYF
NA | TRBJ2-1 | TRBV4-3 | once | TGCGCCAGCAGCCACTATTCCGGACAGCCCAATGAGCAGTTCTTC | CASSHYSGQPNEQFF
TRBD1 | TRBJ1-2 | TRBV7-9 | few | TGTGCCAGCAGCGGAGTCGACAGGGCGTACTATGGCTACACCTTC | CASSGVDRAYYGYTF
NA | TRBJ1-3 | TRBV4-1 | NA | TGCGCCAGCAGCCAAGAAGGGACTCCGAGCTCTGGAAACACCATATATTTT | CASSQEGTPSSGNTIYF
TRBD1 | TRBJ2-1 | TRBV5-1 | NA | TGCGCCAGTGCCTCCCAGGGGGCCTCCTACAATGAGCAGTTCTTC | CASASQGASYNEQFF
TRBD1 | TRBJ2-5 | TRBV30 | NA | TGTGCCTGGAGTGCAACTTACAGGGGGATGGGAGAGACCCAGTACTTC | CAWSATYRGMGETQYF
TRBD1 | TRBJ1-5 | TRBV3-1/TRBV3-2 | NA | TGTGCCAGCAGCCAAGCCGGGGACAGTCAGCCCCAGCATTTT | CASSQAGDSQPQHF
TRBD2 | TRBJ2-1 | TRBV19 | once | TGTGCCAGTAGTTCCCACCCTAGCGGGGGGGATAGTGAGCAGTTCTTC | CASSSHPSGGDSEQFF
NA | TRBJ1-6 | TRBV2 | NA | TGTGCCAGCAGCAGGGGTCGGAATTCACCCCTCCACTTT | CASSRGRNSPLHF
NA | TRBJ2-3 | TRBV2 | NA | TGTGCCAGCAGTGACGGTCTAGCGCGCACAGATACGCAGTATTTT | CASSDGLARTDTQYF